These 25 T cell receptor beta chains were sequenced from one sample in a study of shared clonotypes between healthy human individuals. Produced via immunoSEQ multiplex PCR; TCRdb's table is partial and in-frame only. The sample lists about 1.9 million clones, just under 95% occurring once. CD45RO negativity and positive selection for CCR7 defined naive CD8 cells, a population that excluded terminally differentiated effector memory CD45RA+ cells. Specimen: naive CD8+ T cells from PBMCs. All receptors come from a man aged 18 to 29 in good health. Some clones in this sample may be carry-over from other donors' samples.

The chain links TRBV7-8 to TRBJ1-5, with TRBD1 matching 8 bases. Germline V gene sequence: CDR1 SGHVS, CDR2 FQNEAQ. J gave up 4 bases and V 0 bases, and 5 bases lay outside the gene matches. This CDR3 spans 16 amino acids. The CDR3 nucleotides read TGTGCCAGCAGCTTAGCGCCCCGGACAGGGAATCAGCCCCAGCATTTT. Amino acid sequence: CASSLAPRTGNQPQHF.

The chain is built from TRBV28 and TRBJ1-4; weak D call: TRBD1 (6 bases). Germline V gene lookup returns CDR1 MDHEN and CDR2 SYDVKM. Trimming pared 2 bases from V and 7 bases from J, leaving 11 bases between. The CDR3 contains 14 residues. The CDR3 bases are TGTGCCAGCAGTTTAACAGGGAGGAGTGAAAAACTGTTTTTT. Translated: CASSLTGRSEKLFF.

V gene TRBV7-9 combines with J gene TRBJ2-1; 11 bases agree with TRBD2. There are 15 residues in the CDR3. Germline CDR1 reads SEHNR; CDR2 reads FQNEAQ (reference sequence). The trim removed 4 bases at V and 7 bases at J, leaving 6 bases unmatched. DNA of the CDR3: TGTGCCAGCAGCTATCTAGCGGGAGGCGCAAATGAGCAGTTCTTC. It is translated as CASSYLAGGANEQFF.

The rearrangement uses TRBV27 and TRBJ2-1; D uncertain. V shed 3 bases and J shed 4 bases, with 16 bases lying between them. The CDR3 is made up of 16 amino acids. Per the germline V gene, CDR1 is MNHEY and CDR2 is SMNVEV (reference sequence). Written as DNA, the CDR3 is TGTGCCAGCAGTTTCCGGGCCCCTCTACTATACAATGAGCAGTTCTTC. This translates into CASSFRAPLLYNEQFF.

The chain links TRBV4-1 to TRBJ1-1; 12 bases are a match to TRBD1. The CDR3 has 14 amino acids. Trimming cost V 5 bases and J 9 bases; bases outside gene matches: 7. Germline lookup yields CDR1 MGHRA and CDR2 YSYEKL. CDR3 DNA sequence: TGCGCCAGCAGCTATACCGGGACAGGGGGCCAAGCTTTCTTT. Protein product: CASSYTGTGGQAFF.

The genes are TRBV27 and TRBJ2-7; TRBD1 matches 9 bases. The CDR3 runs 14 residues. Looked up from germline, CDR1 is MNHEY and CDR2 is SMNVEV (reference sequence). V trimming: 3 bases; J trimming: 7 bases; junction bases outside the gene matches: 7. Here the CDR3 reads CASSFYRGPREQYF. In DNA, the CDR3 is TGTGCCAGCAGTTTCTACAGGGGGCCCAGGGAGCAGTACTTC.

The V call is TRBV7-9, the J call TRBJ2-2; TRBD2 might be the D (5 bases). Trimming shortened V by 5 bases and J by 2 bases, and 9 bases separated the two germline ends. CDR3 size: 14 residues. The germline V gene encodes CDR1 SEHNR and CDR2 FQNEAQ (reference sequence). This CDR3 reads CASSEGANTGELFF. DNA of the CDR3: TGTGCCAGCAGCGAGGGAGCCAACACCGGGGAGCTGTTTTTT.

The chain is built from TRBV19 and TRBJ1-2, with unresolved D. In germline, CDR1 is LNHDA, CDR2 SQIVND (reference sequence). The CDR3 runs 15 residues. The V end was cut by 0 bases, the J end by 5 bases, with 13 bases between. The CDR3 nucleotides read TGTGCCAGTAGTATAGACTTTTCGGCGGCTTATGGCTACACCTTC. Its protein product is CASSIDFSAAYGYTF.

The V call is TRBV7-9, the J call TRBJ1-1, with TRBD1 matching 12 bases. Germline values: CDR1 SEHNR, CDR2 FQNEAQ (reference sequence). The CDR3 loop spans 17 amino acids. Trimming took 3 bases from V and 1 from J; bases not matched to a gene: 6. CDR3 DNA sequence: TGTGCCAGCAGCTTGCCGGGACAGGGGGCCCAGAACACTGAAGCTTTCTTT. Its translation: CASSLPGQGAQNTEAFF. The full variable domain, its missing parts supplied by reference TRBV7-9 and TRBJ1-1, is DTGVSQNPRHKITKRGQNVTFRCDPISEHNRLYWYRQTLGQGPEFLTYFQNEAQLEKSRLLSDRFSAERPKGSFSTLEIQRTEQGDSAMYLCASSLPGQGAQNTEAFFGQGTRLTVV.

The chain couples TRBV15 to TRBJ1-2; 10 nucleotides agree with TRBD1. The germline gives CDR1 LNHNV, CDR2 YYDKDF (reference sequence). With V trimmed by 4 bases and J by 2 bases, 4 bases remained unmatched. The CDR3 spans 15 residues. The CDR3 region is CATSTRTGGNYGYTF. The CDR3 bases are TGTGCCACCAGCACCCGGACAGGGGGAAACTATGGCTACACCTTC.

The chain combines TRBV5-1 with TRBJ2-2, with 14 bases fitting TRBD2. CDR1 and CDR2 from the germline V gene are SGHRS and YFSETQ. This CDR3 is built from 18 residues. With 4 bases clipped from V and 0 bases from J, the junction kept 5 bases outside the gene matches. CDR3 residues: CASSLGLAGAPNTGELFF. In DNA, the CDR3 is TGCGCCAGCAGCCTGGGACTAGCGGGAGCCCCGAACACCGGGGAGCTGTTTTTT.

The chain has TRBV27 and TRBJ2-3; 10 nucleotides match TRBD2. The CDR3 is 15 amino acids. The germline V gene encodes CDR1 MNHEY and CDR2 SMNVEV (reference sequence). Germline trimming cut 5 bases from V and 7 bases from J; bases unmatched to any gene: 9. The CDR3 sequence is CASSQTSGMGNTQYF. CDR3 coding DNA: TGTGCCAGCAGTCAAACTAGCGGGATGGGCAATACGCAGTATTTT.

The rearrangement joins TRBV5-6 to TRBJ1-2; 9 bases line up with TRBD1. The CDR3 consists of 12 residues. The V gene end was trimmed by 4 bases and the J gene end by 8 bases; junction bases not matched to a gene: 3. Germline values: CDR1 SGHDT, CDR2 YYEEEE. The CDR3 DNA follows: TGTGCCAGCAGCAATACAGGGGGCGGCTACACCTTC. Translating gives CASSNTGGGYTF.

The V gene is TRBV7-9, the J gene TRBJ2-1; the match to TRBD2 covers 11 bases. Germline V gene lookup returns CDR1 SEHNR and CDR2 FQNEAQ (reference sequence). This CDR3 contains 15 residues. V shed 5 bases and J 9 bases; nucleotides not matched to a gene: 9. CDR3 loop: CASSGLLAGVSEQFF. Written as DNA, the CDR3 is TGTGCCAGCAGCGGATTACTAGCGGGAGTCAGTGAGCAGTTCTTC.

The chain recombines TRBV28 with TRBJ1-3, with TRBD1 as a possible D gene (6 bases). Per the germline V gene, CDR1 is MDHEN and CDR2 is SYDVKM. V lost 6 bases and J lost 0, with 12 bases in between. The CDR3 contains 15 residues. CDR3 in amino acids: CASRANRVSGNTIYF. CDR3 sequence (DNA): TGTGCCAGCAGAGCCAACAGGGTCTCTGGAAACACCATATATTTT.

This chain joins TRBV6-1 and TRBJ1-5; D possibly corresponds to TRBD1 (5 bases). Germline CDR1 and CDR2: MNHNS and SASEGT. The V gene lost 4 bases and the J gene lost 0 bases, with 16 bases spanning the gap. The CDR3 runs 17 residues. DNA for the CDR3: TGTGCCAGCAGTGGTCTTCGGGGCCTGTATAGCAATCAGCCCCAGCATTTT. Residues: CASSGLRGLYSNQPQHF.

Note on this clone: This may be a read error: a much more frequent sequence differs by one nucleotide. The sample has other DNA sequences that encode this CDR3 too. The V and J genes are TRBV5-6 and TRBJ1-1; unclear D gene. The CDR3 is made up of 12 amino acids. In germline, CDR1 is SGHDT, CDR2 YYEEEE. V lost 1 base and J 1 base, leaving 2 bases between the germline ends. CDR3 residues: CASSLRNTEAFF. The CDR3, as DNA: TGTGCCAGCAGCTTGAGGAACACTGAAGCTTTCTTT.

The V and J genes are TRBV9 and TRBJ2-3; D remains unclear. CDR3 size: 12 residues. Trimming cost V 3 bases and J 1 base, with 3 bases left between them. CDR1 is SGDLS and CDR2 is YYNGEE in the germline V gene. The CDR3 DNA reads TGTGCCAGCAGCGACCGCACAGATACGCAGTATTTT. Encoded protein: CASSDRTDTQYF.

About this clone itself: Other nucleotide sequences in the sample specify the same CDR3. CDR3 DNA: TGTGCCAGCAGCACCGGGACAGCGTCCTACGAGCAGTACTTC. This encodes CASSTGTASYEQYF. The chain recombines TRBV5-4 with TRBJ2-7; 7 bases are a match to TRBD1. This CDR3 spans 14 amino acids. Germline loops: CDR1 SGHNT, CDR2 YYREEE (reference sequence). Losses at the gene ends were 4 bases for V and 1 base for J; bases not matched to a gene: 5.

The chain has TRBV28 and TRBJ1-1; 10 bases match TRBD1. Unmatched junction bases numbered 8, after V lost 5 bases and J lost 2 bases. This CDR3 contains 16 residues. Per germline, CDR1 MDHEN and CDR2 SYDVKM. CDR3 in amino acids: CASSRGTGEPNTEAFF. The CDR3 DNA reads TGTGCCAGCAGTAGAGGGACAGGGGAGCCCAACACTGAAGCTTTCTTT.

The chain combines TRBV6-5 with TRBJ2-1; no clear D gene. In germline, CDR1 is MNHEY, CDR2 SVGAGI. Trimming stripped 6 bases from V and 3 bases from J, with 15 bases between. The CDR3 runs to 15 residues. CDR3: CASRDGTRLYNEQFF. DNA of the CDR3: TGTGCCAGCAGGGACGGAACCCGTCTCTACAATGAGCAGTTCTTC.

This chain connects TRBV9 to TRBJ2-5; 7 bases match TRBD2. Trimming at V came to 1 base and at J to 4 bases, leaving 7 bases not matched to a gene. The CDR3 consists of 15 residues. The germline gives CDR1 SGDLS, CDR2 YYNGEE. CDR3 sequence reads: CASSVRQGGVETQYF. The CDR3 DNA sequence: TGTGCCAGCAGCGTAAGGCAGGGAGGGGTAGAGACCCAGTACTTC.

The chain has TRBV7-8 and TRBJ2-7; no reliable D call. Trimming removed 2 bases from V and 2 bases from J, with 10 bases in between. Germline values: CDR1 SGHVS, CDR2 FQNEAQ. The CDR3 is made up of 14 amino acids. CDR3 in amino acids: CASSLRSGPYEQYF. The CDR3 DNA reads as TGTGCCAGCAGCTTAAGATCCGGACCCTACGAGCAGTACTTC. Together with reference TRBV7-8 and TRBJ2-7, the CDR3 gives the full variable domain: GAGVSQSPRYKVAKRGQDVALRCDPISGHVSLFWYQQALGQGPEFLTYFQNEAQLDKSGLPSDRFFAERPEGSVSTLKIQRTQQEDSAVYLCASSLRSGPYEQYFGPGTRLTVT.

As for this clone: A single base separates this from a much larger clone, so it may be a read error. The chain is built from TRBV28 and TRBJ1-1, with D possibly matching TRBD1 (5 bases). Germline CDR1 reads MDHEN; CDR2 reads SYDVKM. Trimming removed 4 bases at V and 4 bases at J, with 7 bases between. The CDR3 extends over 12 amino acids. The CDR3 is CASSWGSTEAFF. The CDR3 DNA sequence: TGTGCCAGCAGTTGGGGGAGCACTGAAGCTTTCTTT. Looking up the rest from reference TRBV28 and TRBJ1-1 gives the full variable domain: DVKVTQSSRYLVKRTGEKVFLECVQDMDHENMFWYRQDPGLGLRLIYFSYDVKMKEKGDIPEGYSVSREKKERFSLILESASTNQTSMYLCASSWGSTEAFFGQGTRLTVV.

J is TRBJ2-3 and V is TRBV7-8, with D perhaps TRBD1 or TRBD2 (6 bases each). This CDR3 contains 16 residues. The germline V gene encodes CDR1 SGHVS and CDR2 FQNEAQ. Trimming stripped 5 bases from V and 2 bases from J, with 17 bases between. The CDR3, as DNA: TGTGCCAGCAGCCAAAAGGGGGAGGTGACCACAGATACGCAGTATTTT. This translates into CASSQKGEVTTDTQYF.